The source of this TCR beta chain is a study of cytomegalovirus exposure and HLA in healthy donors. The germline V gene encodes CDR1 LNHDA and CDR2 SQIVND (reference sequence). The CDR3 has 17 amino acids. J gave up 0 bases and V 1 base, and 5 bases lay outside the gene matches. As for the donors, each was a healthy bone marrow donor. Study findings and constraints: A missense variant in DCLRE1C was later tied to TCR beta V- and J-gene trimming.

A word on this clone: No antigen is known for it.

The primer mix had 60 Vbeta and 13 Jbeta primers. Here immunoSEQ multiplex PCR was the method, and the copy in TCRdb shows in-frame clones only, minus some. The table includes about 240,000 clones, 82% detected once. The genes are TRBV19 and TRBJ2-2; 7 bases map to TRBD1. Input material: PBMCs. This receptor was identified in a woman aged 40 to 49 in good health and CMV-seropositive. DNA of the CDR3: TGTGCCAGTAGTATAGGGGGACAGAGCGCGAACACCGGGGAGCTGTTTTTT. Amino acids: CASSIGGQSANTGELFF.